The 17 T cell receptor beta chains listed next were all sequenced from one sample in a study of blood T cell repertoires in COVID-19. Measured with immunoSEQ multiplex PCR; TCRdb has only the in-frame clones, and not every one. The table has roughly 140,000 clones, roughly 84% seen once. The sequencing input was PBMCs or T cells enriched from blood (not recorded which). These TCRs come from a woman aged 50 to 60 who had been exposed to COVID-19.

This clone was seen once. V is TRBV6-2 or TRBV6-3 and J is TRBJ1-1; D not certain. CDR1 and CDR2 from the germline V gene are MNHEY and SVGEGT. V was clipped by 3 bases and J by 1 base, with 9 bases between them. The CDR3 totals 14 residues. CDR3: CASSYGHTNTEAFF. CDR3 DNA sequence: TGTGCCAGCAGTTATGGGCATACGAACACTGAAGCTTTCTTT.

This clone was observed a few times. The V gene is TRBV5-6, the J gene TRBJ1-1; D remains ambiguous. The CDR3 has 12 amino acids. Trimming cost V 0 bases and J 7 bases, with 7 bases left between them. Germline CDR1 SGHDT, CDR2 YYEEEE. Written as DNA, the CDR3 is TGTGCCAGCAGCTTGGCCTCCGGTGAAGCTTTCTTT. The encoded protein is CASSLASGEAFF.

The chain links TRBV27 to TRBJ2-3, with 10 positions matching TRBD1. There are 15 residues in the CDR3. Germline V gene data show CDR1 as MNHEY and CDR2 as SMNVEV (reference sequence). The V and J ends lost 6 bases and 4 bases, in that order; junction bases with no gene match: 7. CDR3 nucleotide sequence: TGTGCCAGCAGAACCGGGACAGGGGAGCCAGATACGCAGTATTTT. Translation: CASRTGTGEPDTQYF.

J is TRBJ1-4 and V is TRBV6-6; TRBD1 matches 9 bases. The CDR3 covers 14 residues. Germline V lookup: CDR1 MNHNY, CDR2 SVGAGI (reference sequence). The V and J ends lost 6 bases and 3 bases, in that order; junction bases with no gene match: 2. The CDR3 here is CASSDRGANEKLFF. CDR3 bases: TGTGCCAGCAGCGACAGGGGGGCTAATGAAAAACTGTTTTTT.

Only a few counts were recorded for this clone. CDR3 coding DNA: TGTGCCACCAGCAGAGACAGGGGTTACAATGAGCAGTTCTTC. Residues: CATSRDRGYNEQFF. The chain links TRBV15 to TRBJ2-1; the D gene is possibly TRBD1 (6 bases). The germline V and J ends were trimmed by 0 bases and 4 bases, with 7 bases remaining between them. The CDR3 sequence is 14 residues long. The germline V gene encodes CDR1 LNHNV and CDR2 YYDKDF (reference sequence). Looking up the rest from reference TRBV15 and TRBJ2-1 gives the full variable domain: DAMVIQNPRYQVTQFGKPVTLSCSQTLNHNVMYWYQQKSSQAPKLLFHYYDKDFNNEADTPDNFQSRRPNTSFCFLDIRSPGLGDTAMYLCATSRDRGYNEQFFGPGTRLTVL.

The chain uses TRBV9 and TRBJ2-7, with D possibly TRBD1 on 5 matching bases. V lost 5 bases to trimming and J lost 0 bases, with 9 bases between them. Germline CDR1 reads SGDLS; CDR2 reads YYNGEE. The CDR3 is made up of 13 amino acids. Written as DNA, the CDR3 is TGTGCCAGCAGTAGGACACCCTCCTACGAGCAGTACTTC. It yields the protein CASSRTPSYEQYF.

The CDR3 DNA sequence: TGCACCAGCAGCCGCCCACCTAGGACAAATCCTCGAGGTAATGAAAAACTGTTTTTT. It is translated as CTSSRPPRTNPRGNEKLFF. This sequence joins TRBV1 and TRBJ1-4; the table's D call, TRBD1, has no DNA check behind it. TRBV1 represents a pseudogene. The CDR3 length is 19 residues.

The chain carries TRBV29-1 and TRBJ1-2; D uncertain. The ends were cut back, 0 bases at V and 5 bases at J, with 16 bases in the middle. Germline V gene lookup returns CDR1 SQVTM and CDR2 ANQGSEA. The CDR3 totals 15 residues. The CDR3 sequence: CSVEDRSVGWYGYTF. The CDR3 bases are TGCAGCGTTGAAGATCGATCGGTCGGGTGGTATGGCTACACCTTC.

This clone was detected once. This rearrangement joins TRBV7-2 to TRBJ2-1; 14 bases are a match to TRBD2. The CDR3 totals 16 residues. After removal of 5 bases from V and 4 bases from J, the junction contained 4 bases not matched to a gene. Germline V CDR1 and CDR2: SGHTA, FQGNSA. This chain's CDR3 is CASSDGLAGGYNEQFF. The CDR3 DNA reads TGTGCCAGCAGCGATGGACTAGCGGGGGGATACAATGAGCAGTTCTTC.

The rearrangement joins TRBV20-1 to TRBJ1-4; 8 bases match TRBD1. With 3 bases clipped from V and 9 bases from J, the junction kept 9 bases outside the gene matches. The CDR3 sequence is 14 residues long. Looked up from germline, CDR1 is DFQATT and CDR2 is SNEGSKA (reference sequence). The CDR3 nucleotides read TGCAGTGCTAGTAGGGGACAGGCGGAAAAAAAACTGTTTTTT. The encoded protein is CSASRGQAEKKLFF.

This chain connects TRBV7-8 to TRBJ2-5, with a weak D call TRBD2 (5 bases). The CDR3 contains 15 residues. Trimming removed 1 base at V and 2 bases at J, with 11 bases between. Per the germline V gene, CDR1 is SGHVS and CDR2 is FQNEAQ. CDR3 protein: CASSLGGRGQETQYF. CDR3 sequence (DNA): TGTGCCAGCAGCTTAGGCGGACGAGGGCAAGAGACCCAGTACTTC. Combining the CDR3 with reference TRBV7-8 and TRBJ2-5 gives the whole variable domain GAGVSQSPRYKVAKRGQDVALRCDPISGHVSLFWYQQALGQGPEFLTYFQNEAQLDKSGLPSDRFFAERPEGSVSTLKIQRTQQEDSAVYLCASSLGGRGQETQYFGPGTRLLVL.

This CDR3 reads CASSLGLAGPYNEQFF. The CDR3 DNA sequence: TGTGCCAGCAGCTTAGGACTAGCGGGACCCTACAATGAGCAGTTCTTC. The chain employs TRBV7-2 and TRBJ2-1; 11 nucleotides agree with TRBD2. Germline V lookup: CDR1 SGHTA, CDR2 FQGNSA. V shed 1 base and J 2 bases; nucleotides not matched to a gene: 1. The CDR3 is 16 residues long.

This clone was detected only a few times. The V gene is TRBV6-5, the J gene TRBJ1-3; TRBD1 matches 7 bases. J gave up 5 bases and V 5 bases, and 6 bases lay outside the gene matches. Germline-derived CDR1 and CDR2 are MNHEY and SVGAGI. The CDR3 loop spans 14 amino acids. CDR3 amino acids: CASSTRDSRNTIYF. Written as DNA, the CDR3 is TGTGCCAGCAGTACCCGGGACAGCAGAAACACCATATATTTT.

This sequence joins TRBV5-6 and TRBJ2-3, with 8 bases matching TRBD1. With 3 bases clipped from V and 4 bases from J, the junction kept 7 bases outside the gene matches. This CDR3 is built from 15 residues. Germline V gene lookup returns CDR1 SGHDT and CDR2 YYEEEE. CDR3 protein: CASSSTGVRADTQYF. For the CDR3, the DNA is TGTGCCAGCAGCTCGACAGGGGTTCGCGCAGATACGCAGTATTTT. Full variable domain (rest looked up from reference TRBV5-6 and TRBJ2-3): DAGVTQSPTHLIKTRGQQVTLRCSPKSGHDTVSWYQQALGQGPQFIFQYYEEEERQRGNFPDRFSGHQFPNYSSELNVNALLLGDSALYLCASSSTGVRADTQYFGPGTRLTVL.

The V gene is TRBV9, the J gene TRBJ2-2, with 8 bases aligning to TRBD2. The CDR3 contains 16 residues. Germline V lookup: CDR1 SGDLS, CDR2 YYNGEE. Germline trimming cut 4 bases from V and 3 bases from J; bases unmatched to any gene: 8. The CDR3 here is CASSPLPSGHTGELFF. CDR3 nucleotides: TGTGCCAGCAGCCCCCTCCCTAGCGGGCACACCGGGGAGCTGTTTTTT.

The chain couples TRBV18 to TRBJ1-1; D is ambiguous. Germline V gives CDR1 KGHSH, CDR2 LQKENI. The CDR3 length is 14 residues. V was pared by 1 base and J by 5 bases, with 11 bases between. For the CDR3, the DNA is TGTGCCAGCTCACCACGTACCACGGGGACTGAAGCTTTCTTT. It yields the protein CASSPRTTGTEAFF. The full variable domain, its missing parts supplied by reference TRBV18 and TRBJ1-1, is NAGVMQNPRHLVRRRGQEARLRCSPMKGHSHVYWYRQLPEEGLKFMVYLQKENIIDESGMPKERFSAEFPKEGPSILRIQQVVRGDSAAYFCASSPRTTGTEAFFGQGTRLTVV.

The CDR3 reads CASSDQGQGFTYEQYF. The CDR3 nucleotides are TGTGCCAGCAGTGACCAGGGACAGGGATTTACCTACGAGCAGTACTTC. The genes are TRBV6-1 and TRBJ2-7; 9 nucleotides agree with TRBD1. CDR1 and CDR2 from the germline V gene are MNHNS and SASEGT. V shed 3 bases and J 2 bases; nucleotides not matched to a gene: 8. The CDR3 contains 16 residues.